This paragraph covers one T cell receptor (beta chain) sequence. This entry belongs to a study of blood T cell repertoires in COVID-19. The wider study: Specimens from acute and convalescent COVID-19 originated in the United States, Italy and Spain. From T cells, B-cell-depleted T cells, or PBMCs came the material, which was cDNA or gDNA.

V shed 5 bases and J 0 bases; nucleotides not matched to a gene: 10. Germline V lookup: CDR1 SGHAT, CDR2 FQNNGV. The CDR3 has 17 residues. TCRdb keeps only in-frame clones here, not all; method: immunoSEQ multiplex PCR. The sample shows 200,000 to 250,000 clones, about 94% of them seen only once. What was sequenced was peripheral blood. This clonotype originated in a man aged 55 to 70 with COVID-19, enrolled during active disease. The chain joins TRBV11-2 to TRBJ2-4; 7 bases match TRBD1. The CDR3 DNA reads as TGTGCCAGCAGCAACAGGACAGGACCGCTAGCCAAAAACATTCAGTACTTC. It codes for CASSNRTGPLAKNIQYF.